Below are 6 T cell receptor beta chains sequenced from a single sample in a study of shared clonotypes between healthy human individuals. Generated by immunoSEQ multiplex PCR, the TCRdb table keeps only in-frame clones and is missing some. The table includes approximately 350,000 clones, around two thirds detected once. Sequencing used memory CD4+ T cells sorted from blood. Subset indicated: CD45RA-negative fraction. These receptors were collected from a man aged 25 to 40 in good health.

J is TRBJ2-3 and V is TRBV18, with D uncertain. CDR3 length: 15 amino acids. Germline values: CDR1 KGHSH, CDR2 LQKENI. Trimming stripped 3 bases from V and 6 bases from J, with 16 bases between. CDR3 residues: CASSPPSVPGDTQYF. The DNA for the CDR3 is TGTGCCAGCTCACCCCCCTCAGTCCCCGGTGATACGCAGTATTTT.

The rearrangement links TRBV11-2 to TRBJ2-5; D is uncertain. Germline V gives CDR1 SGHAT, CDR2 FQNNGV. CDR3 length: 13 amino acids. The V end lost 7 bases, the J end lost 5 bases, and 14 bases lay between the germline ends. For the CDR3, the DNA is TGTGCCAGCACCCCCAGACCATGGGAGACCCAGTACTTC. Its translation is CASTPRPWETQYF. Complete variable domain (other parts from reference TRBV11-2 and TRBJ2-5): EAGVAQSPRYKIIEKRQSVAFWCNPISGHATLYWYQQILGQGPKLLIQFQNNGVVDDSQLPKDRFSAERLKGVDSTLKIQPAKLEDSAVYLCASTPRPWETQYFGPGTRLLVL.

This clone is a singleton in its sample. The gene calls are TRBV29-1 and TRBJ2-1; 11 bases match TRBD1. The junction had 11 bases not matched to a gene; V was cut back by 7 bases and J by 9 bases. This CDR3 is 14 amino acids long. Germline-derived CDR1 and CDR2 are SQVTM and ANQGSEA. This CDR3 reads CSASPGTGGTEQFF. The CDR3 nucleotides read TGCAGCGCCTCCCCGGGGACAGGGGGGACTGAGCAGTTCTTC.

This chain uses TRBV29-1 with TRBJ2-3; TRBD2 aligns across 8 bases. V lost 7 bases to trimming and J lost 6 bases; unmatched junction nucleotides: 6. From germline, CDR1 is SQVTM and CDR2 ANQGSEA. The CDR3 is 12 residues long. The DNA for the CDR3 is TGCAGCGGCCGTAGCGGGATGGATACGCAGTATTTT. This sequence encodes CSGRSGMDTQYF.

The CDR3 sequence is CASRGAGIDEQFF. In DNA form, the CDR3 reads TGTGCCAGCAGAGGGGCCGGAATCGATGAGCAGTTCTTC. V is TRBV6-5 and J is TRBJ2-1; D perhaps matches TRBD1 (5 bases). Trimming removed 6 bases at V and 8 bases at J, with 14 bases between. Germline V lookup: CDR1 MNHEY, CDR2 SVGAGI. CDR3 size: 13 residues.

V gene TRBV7-2 combines with J gene TRBJ2-7; 7 bases are a match to TRBD2. The CDR3 is 14 amino acids. Per the germline V gene, CDR1 is SGHTA and CDR2 is FQGNSA. With 4 bases clipped from V and 2 bases from J, the junction kept 5 bases outside the gene matches. CDR3 protein: CASSSAGVTYEQYF. The CDR3 nucleotides are TGTGCCAGCAGCTCCGCGGGGGTAACCTACGAGCAGTACTTC.